This T cell receptor (beta chain) was captured by sequencing in a study of T cell responses to AZD1222 COVID-19 vaccine. Study observations and caveats: Nearly half of spike-specific TCRs reportedly target variant regions that are unmutated in the B.1.351 and B.1.1.7 variants. An increase in Spike-specific TCR breadth and depth was observed after two AZD1222 doses.

The V and J ends lost 3 bases and 3 bases respectively, with 14 bases between them. The CDR3 has 15 residues. Germline-derived CDR1 and CDR2 are SNHLY and FYNNEI. With regard to this clone: Its antigen remains unknown.

TCRdb keeps only in-frame clones here, not all; method: immunoSEQ multiplex PCR. The data hold around 100,000 clones, with roughly 90% observed a single time. This clonotype originated in an adult in good health. Sequenced material: peripheral blood, taken on day 0 of AZD1222 vaccination. The V call is TRBV2, the J call TRBJ1-1; no clear D. The CDR3 bases are TGTGCCAGCAGTGATGGAGTGTGGGTCTACACTGAAGCTTTCTTT. It encodes CASSDGVWVYTEAFF.